One and the same sample provided the 16 T cell receptor beta chains below, sequenced in a study of control samples from healthy donors and cancer patients. Generated by immunoSEQ multiplex PCR, the TCRdb table keeps only in-frame clones and is missing some. The sample lists approximately 97,000 clones; 80% to 90% were seen once. The sequenced sample consisted of blood. The receptors were gathered from a man aged 30 to 45 in good health.

The chain recombines TRBV19 with TRBJ2-2, with D unclear. V was clipped by 7 bases and J by 1 base, with 13 bases between them. The CDR3 is 15 amino acids. CDR1 is LNHDA, CDR2 SQIVND, per germline (reference sequence). The CDR3 DNA reads as TGTGCCAGTAAGGAATCAGGCCAGAACACCGGGGAGCTGTTTTTT. Translation gives CASKESGQNTGELFF.

This chain uses TRBV6-4 with TRBJ2-1, with D unclear. Germline V gene sequence: CDR1 MRHNA, CDR2 SNTAGT. CDR3 length: 15 residues. V was clipped by 6 bases and J by 15 bases, with 27 bases between them. In nucleotides, the CDR3 is TGTGCCAGCAGCGACGTTGTCCCTCTCAGTCGGGCCGGGTTCTTC. This sequence encodes CASSDVVPLSRAGFF.

This clone came up a few times. The V gene is TRBV5-5, the J gene TRBJ1-5; no clear D. The germline gives CDR1 SGHKS, CDR2 YYEKEE (reference sequence). Trimming cost V 4 bases and J 7 bases, with 12 bases left between them. CDR3 length: 13 residues. The CDR3 reads CASSLSYWQPQHF. The DNA of the CDR3 is TGTGCCAGCAGCCTTTCGTACTGGCAGCCCCAGCATTTT.

The chain combines TRBV18 with TRBJ1-4; D ambiguous. The CDR3 covers 15 residues. Germline CDR1 is KGHSH and CDR2 is LQKENI. V was shortened by 8 bases and J by 5 bases, with 18 bases between the two germline ends. CDR3: CASLMYVGGNEKLFF. In DNA form, the CDR3 reads TGTGCCAGCCTAATGTATGTGGGCGGAAATGAAAAACTGTTTTTT.

V is TRBV19 and J is TRBJ2-7; tentatively, D is TRBD2 (6 bases). Looked up from germline, CDR1 is LNHDA and CDR2 is SQIVND (reference sequence). The CDR3 length is 14 residues. V was clipped by 7 bases and J by 3 bases, with 16 bases between them. The CDR3 DNA follows: TGTGCCAGTACTATGGGGGGAGCAGACTACGAGCAGTACTTC. Protein sequence: CASTMGGADYEQYF.

This chain uses TRBV7-9 with TRBJ2-5; 8 nucleotides match TRBD2. The germline V gene encodes CDR1 SEHNR and CDR2 FQNEAQ (reference sequence). The CDR3 covers 15 residues. Trimming cost V 5 bases and J 3 bases; bases outside gene matches: 8. The CDR3 sequence is CASSRFTSGEETQYF. CDR3 bases: TGTGCCAGCAGCCGTTTCACTAGCGGTGAAGAGACCCAGTACTTC. Drawing the rest from reference TRBV7-9 and TRBJ2-5, the complete variable domain is DTGVSQNPRHKITKRGQNVTFRCDPISEHNRLYWYRQTLGQGPEFLTYFQNEAQLEKSRLLSDRFSAERPKGSFSTLEIQRTEQGDSAMYLCASSRFTSGEETQYFGPGTRLLVL.

Worth noting for this clone: At one of its ends the junction is not consistent with the germline gene, which may arise from a read error. The DNA of the CDR3 is TGTGCCAGCAGCTTCCGGGAATACAATGAGCTGTTCTTC. Translating gives CASSFREYNELFF. The V and J genes are TRBV5-4 and TRBJ2-1; D is possibly TRBD2 (5 bases). CDR3 length: 13 amino acids. CDR1 and CDR2 from the germline V gene are SGHNT and YYREEE (reference sequence).

J is TRBJ1-1 and V is TRBV12-5; tentative D call: TRBD1 (6 bases). This CDR3 has 13 amino acids. CDR1 and CDR2 from the germline V gene are LGHNT and FRNRAP. V lost 7 bases to trimming and J lost 4 bases, with 13 bases between them. The CDR3 DNA sequence: TGTGCTAGTGACAGGACAGAGGGCACTGAAGCTTTCTTT. This codes for CASDRTEGTEAFF. The entire variable domain, with the rest obtained from reference TRBV12-5 and TRBJ1-1, is as follows: DARVTQTPRHKVTEMGQEVTMRCQPILGHNTVFWYRQTMMQGLELLAYFRNRAPLDDSGMPKDRFSAEMPDATLATLKIQPSEPRDSAVYFCASDRTEGTEAFFGQGTRLTVV.

This chain joins TRBV28 and TRBJ2-7; 10 bases align to TRBD2. CDR1 and CDR2 (germline): MDHEN, SYDVKM. The junction had 16 bases not matched to a gene; V was cut back by 6 bases and J by 2 bases. The CDR3 extends over 18 amino acids. The CDR3 bases are TGTGCCAGCAGCTACCGTCTAATGGTAGCGGGAGGAACCTACGAGCAGTACTTC. Translation: CASSYRLMVAGGTYEQYF. The full variable domain, with the rest looked up from reference TRBV28 and TRBJ2-7, is DVKVTQSSRYLVKRTGEKVFLECVQDMDHENMFWYRQDPGLGLRLIYFSYDVKMKEKGDIPEGYSVSREKKERFSLILESASTNQTSMYLCASSYRLMVAGGTYEQYFGPGTRLTVT.

V and J are TRBV21-1 and TRBJ2-7; TRBD1 is taken as the D call from the table, unchecked against the DNA. TRBV21-1 is an annotated pseudogene. This CDR3 region has 16 residues. The CDR3 reads CASSNRGGRGTYEQYF. The CDR3 DNA reads TGTGCCAGCAGCAACCGAGGGGGTAGGGGTACCTACGAGCAGTACTTC.

The genes are TRBV19 and TRBJ1-1; D is unresolved. The CDR3 loop spans 13 amino acids. Germline values: CDR1 LNHDA, CDR2 SQIVND (reference sequence). With 3 bases removed from V and 1 base from J, the gap between germline ends came to 6 bases. The CDR3 coding sequence is TGTGCCAGTAGTATCGGGCAGAACACTGAAGCTTTCTTT. Protein sequence: CASSIGQNTEAFF.

The CDR3 loop is CASSVVAQGDTGELFF. The CDR3 nucleotides read TGTGCCAGCAGCGTAGTGGCCCAGGGGGACACCGGGGAGCTGTTTTTT. The chain carries TRBV9 and TRBJ2-2; 7 positions agree with TRBD1. V dropped 0 bases and J dropped 3; count of bases not matched to a gene: 5. This CDR3 has 16 amino acids. The germline gives CDR1 SGDLS, CDR2 YYNGEE.

This clone is a singleton in its sample. J is TRBJ2-5 and V is TRBV12-3 or TRBV12-4, with D tentatively TRBD2 (5 bases). V lost 6 bases and J lost 3, with 5 bases in between. The CDR3 totals 11 residues. CDR3 region: CASRGEETQYF. The CDR3 DNA reads as TGTGCCAGCAGGGGAGAAGAGACCCAGTACTTC.

This clone was picked up one time. The chain employs TRBV7-3 and TRBJ2-6, with D possibly being TRBD1 (5 bases). Per the germline V gene, CDR1 is SGHTA and CDR2 is FQGTGA. The CDR3 spans 15 residues. The V end lost 2 bases, the J end lost 3 bases, and 8 bases lay between the germline ends. CDR3 nucleotide sequence: TGTGCCAGCAGCTTATTAGGGGTTGGGGCCAACGTCCTGACTTTC. Translation gives CASSLLGVGANVLTF.

The chain uses TRBV7-9 and TRBJ2-5; D call uncertain. Germline CDR1 reads SEHNR; CDR2 reads FQNEAQ (reference sequence). V was trimmed by 1 base and J by 2 bases, leaving 5 bases between them. The CDR3 runs to 13 residues. The CDR3 DNA reads TGTGCCAGCAGCTTAGGAGCTCAAGAGACCCAGTACTTC. Translated: CASSLGAQETQYF.

This chain connects TRBV27 to TRBJ1-4, with D possibly matching TRBD1 (6 bases). CDR3 length equals 14 residues. Trimming took off 7 bases at V and 7 bases at J, with 16 bases between the two ends. CDR1 and CDR2 (germline): MNHEY, SMNVEV (reference sequence). CDR3 sequence (DNA): TGTGCCAGCAAACCCACAGGGATATTTGAAAAACTGTTTTTT. It yields the protein CASKPTGIFEKLFF.